The 24 T cell receptor beta chains in this list originate from one sample, sequenced in a study of cytomegalovirus exposure and HLA in healthy donors. Primers: 60 Vbeta forward and 13 Jbeta reverse. The protocol was immunoSEQ multiplex PCR, while the TCRdb copy is restricted to in-frame clones and leaves out a portion. The profile shows 120,000 or so clones, 80% of them singletons. Input material: PBMCs. These receptors were obtained from a male donor in good health and CMV-seronegative.

V gene TRBV23-1 combines with J gene TRBJ2-1; 9 bases are a match to TRBD2. TRBV23-1 is reported as an ORF; its role is uncertain. The CDR3 covers 13 residues. J lost 6 bases, V lost 11 bases, and 8 bases had no gene match. The CDR3 bases are TGCGCCCCGCTGCGGGGGGGAGGCAATGAGCAGTTCTTC. It encodes CAPLRGGGNEQFF.

The chain employs TRBV5-6 and TRBJ2-2; no definite D call. The V gene's germline CDR1 is SGHDT and CDR2 YYEEEE. The CDR3 covers 14 residues. V was cut by 0 bases and J by 0 bases, with 3 bases left in between. The CDR3 nucleotides read TGTGCCAGCAGCTTGGCAGCGAACACCGGGGAGCTGTTTTTT. It codes for CASSLAANTGELFF. Drawing the rest from reference TRBV5-6 and TRBJ2-2, the complete variable domain is DAGVTQSPTHLIKTRGQQVTLRCSPKSGHDTVSWYQQALGQGPQFIFQYYEEEERQRGNFPDRFSGHQFPNYSSELNVNALLLGDSALYLCASSLAANTGELFFGEGSRLTVL.

This chain joins TRBV7-3 and TRBJ1-1, with TRBD1 identical over 10 bases. V was clipped by 1 base and J by 0 bases; unmatched bases: 8. The CDR3 loop spans 18 amino acids. The germline V gene encodes CDR1 SGHTA and CDR2 FQGTGA. CDR3 sequence (DNA): TGTGCCAGCAGCTTAATTCCCGGGACAGGGGTCATGAACACTGAAGCTTTCTTT. It specifies CASSLIPGTGVMNTEAFF.

The V call is TRBV19, the J call TRBJ2-1; 11 bases agree with TRBD2. The CDR3 extends over 15 amino acids. J was trimmed by 9 bases and V by 1 base; bases with no gene match: 5. The germline V gene encodes CDR1 LNHDA and CDR2 SQIVND (reference sequence). DNA for the CDR3: TGTGCCAGTAGTATAGGCGTAGCGGGAGGGTTTGAGCAGTTCTTC. Translation gives CASSIGVAGGFEQFF.

V and J are TRBV30 and TRBJ2-3; D is unclear. The V end was cut by 8 bases, the J end by 8 bases, with 14 bases between. Germline CDR1 is GTSNPN and CDR2 is SVGIG (reference sequence). This CDR3 is built from 11 residues. The CDR3 loop is CALQVLGTQYF. CDR3 DNA: TGTGCCCTGCAGGTTCTCGGTACGCAGTATTTT. Full variable domain (rest looked up from reference TRBV30 and TRBJ2-3): SQTIHQWPATLVQPVGSPLSLECTVEGTSNPNLYWYRQAAGRGLQLLFYSVGIGQISSEVPQNLSASRPQDRQFILSSKKLLLSDSGFYLCALQVLGTQYFGPGTRLTVL.

This clone occurred a few times. The chain recombines TRBV6-5 with TRBJ2-1; 7 bases fit TRBD2. This CDR3 is 14 amino acids long. V lost 6 bases and J lost 9; bases outside the gene matches: 11. CDR1 MNHEY and CDR2 SVGAGI come from the germline V gene. The CDR3, as DNA: TGTGCCAGCAGCTTGGGGCGGGGGTGGGGTGAGCAGTTCTTC. Amino acid sequence: CASSLGRGWGEQFF.

The chain is built from TRBV5-5 and TRBJ1-1; weak D call: TRBD1 (6 bases). The CDR3 covers 13 residues. The germline gives CDR1 SGHKS, CDR2 YYEKEE (reference sequence). With 3 bases removed from V and 4 bases from J, the gap between germline ends came to 10 bases. The CDR3 spells CASSSDRLTEAFF. The CDR3 coding sequence is TGTGCCAGCAGCTCGGACAGACTCACTGAAGCTTTCTTT.

This clone has more than one count but fewer than ten. This chain uses TRBV7-8 with TRBJ2-7; TRBD2 is a possible D gene (6 bases). CDR1 is SGHVS, CDR2 FQNEAQ, per germline. The CDR3 covers 17 residues. Trimming took off 1 base at V and 1 base at J, with 17 bases between the two ends. The CDR3 sequence: CASSLVTSQATSYEQYF. The CDR3 nucleotides read TGTGCCAGCAGCTTAGTTACTAGCCAAGCGACTTCCTACGAGCAGTACTTC. Based on the CDR3 plus reference TRBV7-8 and TRBJ2-7, the full variable domain is GAGVSQSPRYKVAKRGQDVALRCDPISGHVSLFWYQQALGQGPEFLTYFQNEAQLDKSGLPSDRFFAERPEGSVSTLKIQRTQQEDSAVYLCASSLVTSQATSYEQYFGPGTRLTVT.

The V call is TRBV5-1, the J call TRBJ2-2; D is unresolved. Germline assignment: CDR1 SGHRS and CDR2 YFSETQ. V was cut by 0 bases and J by 5 bases, with 8 bases left in between. The CDR3 extends over 14 amino acids. CDR3 sequence (DNA): TGCGCCAGCAGCTTGGGAATACTTACCGGGGAGCTGTTTTTT. This codes for CASSLGILTGELFF.

This chain links TRBV7-6 with TRBJ2-1; perhaps TRBD2 as D (6 bases). Germline CDR1 SGHVS, CDR2 FNYEAQ. Trimming took 5 bases from V and 8 from J, leaving 13 bases between them. The CDR3 is 13 amino acids. As DNA, the CDR3 is TGTGCCAGCAGCAACCGGGAGACCCATGAGCAGTTCTTC. Translated, it gives CASSNRETHEQFF.

The chain has TRBV9 and TRBJ1-6; TRBD1 might be the D (5 bases). Trimming removed 0 bases from V and 8 bases from J, with 15 bases in between. The germline CDR1 and CDR2 sequences are SGDLS and YYNGEE. CDR3 length: 16 residues. The CDR3, as DNA: TGTGCCAGCAGCGTAGAGGAGGGGTTACGGTATTCACCCCTCCACTTT. This sequence encodes CASSVEEGLRYSPLHF.

This chain's CDR3 is CASSYRVEEAFF. The CDR3 nucleotides are TGTGCCAGCAGCTACAGGGTTGAGGAAGCTTTCTTT. The chain links TRBV5-6 to TRBJ1-1, with TRBD1 as a possible D gene (6 bases). The CDR3 has 12 amino acids. V lost 3 bases and J lost 8, with 11 bases in between. From germline, CDR1 is SGHDT and CDR2 YYEEEE. Full variable domain (outside the CDR3, taken from reference TRBV5-6 and TRBJ1-1): DAGVTQSPTHLIKTRGQQVTLRCSPKSGHDTVSWYQQALGQGPQFIFQYYEEEERQRGNFPDRFSGHQFPNYSSELNVNALLLGDSALYLCASSYRVEEAFFGQGTRLTVV.

The chain uses TRBV10-1 and TRBJ2-1; 12 nucleotides match TRBD1. Germline V gives CDR1 WNHNN, CDR2 SYGVQD (reference sequence). The CDR3 consists of 15 residues. Trimming removed 4 bases from V and 9 bases from J; junction bases left unmatched: 7. CDR3: CASSGAGTGGGEQFF. For the CDR3, the DNA is TGCGCCAGCAGTGGTGCCGGGACAGGGGGCGGTGAGCAGTTCTTC.

The chain joins TRBV7-2 to TRBJ1-1; D gene uncertain. The CDR3 spans 13 residues. The germline CDR1 and CDR2 sequences are SGHTA and FQGNSA. V dropped 5 bases and J dropped 0 bases, with 7 bases sitting between them. CDR3 in amino acids: CASSPRMNTEAFF. CDR3 nucleotides: TGTGCCAGCAGCCCTCGTATGAACACTGAAGCTTTCTTT.

V gene TRBV6-4 combines with J gene TRBJ1-2, with TRBD1 identical over 8 bases. Looked up from germline, CDR1 is MRHNA and CDR2 is SNTAGT. CDR3 length equals 13 residues. J was trimmed by 8 bases and V by 6 bases; bases with no gene match: 8. The DNA for the CDR3 is TGTGCCAGCAGGGCAACAGGGGGTTTGGGCTACACCTTC. Amino acid sequence: CASRATGGLGYTF.

The chain carries TRBV6-5 and TRBJ2-1; 7 nucleotides align to TRBD2. Germline CDR1 MNHEY, CDR2 SVGAGI. The CDR3 runs to 15 residues. V trimming: 6 bases; J trimming: 6 bases; junction bases outside the gene matches: 11. The CDR3: CASRPLGGEGNEQFF. In nucleotides, the CDR3 is TGTGCCAGCAGGCCCCTTGGAGGGGAGGGCAATGAGCAGTTCTTC.

The rearrangement links TRBV7-2 to TRBJ1-3; no firm D call. The V and J ends lost 4 bases and 0 bases respectively, with 16 bases between them. Germline loops: CDR1 SGHTA, CDR2 FQGNSA. There are 17 residues in the CDR3. As DNA, the CDR3 is TGTGCCAGCAGCTCGGCGGAGGTTCTGAGCTCTGGAAACACCATATATTTT. It yields the protein CASSSAEVLSSGNTIYF.

This clone came up once. The chain recombines TRBV19 with TRBJ1-2, with unresolved D. V lost 5 bases to trimming and J lost 2 bases, with 12 bases between them. The length of the CDR3 is 14 residues. The V gene's germline CDR1 is LNHDA and CDR2 SQIVND (reference sequence). CDR3 DNA: TGTGCCAGTAGTCCCTATGATTCAAACTATGGCTACACCTTC. It yields the protein CASSPYDSNYGYTF.

This clone appeared a few times. CDR3 residues: CASSLYQATEAFF. The CDR3 bases are TGTGCCAGCAGTCTCTACCAGGCCACTGAAGCTTTCTTT. The V gene is TRBV28, the J gene TRBJ1-1, with D hard to call. Germline V gives CDR1 MDHEN, CDR2 SYDVKM. This CDR3 has 13 residues. V was pared by 5 bases and J by 4 bases, with 11 bases between.

This rearrangement joins TRBV27 to TRBJ1-2; weak D call: TRBD1 (5 bases). Germline values: CDR1 MNHEY, CDR2 SMNVEV (reference sequence). Trimming pared 4 bases from V and 3 bases from J, leaving 15 bases between. This CDR3 contains 15 residues. CDR3 region: CASSSSRGSHYGYTF. The CDR3 nucleotides read TGTGCCAGCAGTTCCTCACGGGGGTCTCACTATGGCTACACCTTC.

J is TRBJ2-2 and V is TRBV7-9; 7 bases are shared with TRBD2. Per the germline V gene, CDR1 is SEHNR and CDR2 is FQNEAQ (reference sequence). The CDR3 runs 16 residues. V lost 1 base and J lost 0; bases outside the gene matches: 2. The CDR3 sequence: CASSLGGGANTGELFF. The CDR3 region has the DNA TGTGCCAGCAGCTTAGGTGGGGGGGCGAACACCGGGGAGCTGTTTTTT. Supplemented by reference TRBV7-9 and TRBJ2-2, the full variable domain reads DTGVSQNPRHKITKRGQNVTFRCDPISEHNRLYWYRQTLGQGPEFLTYFQNEAQLEKSRLLSDRFSAERPKGSFSTLEIQRTEQGDSAMYLCASSLGGGANTGELFFGEGSRLTVL.

The chain is built from TRBV6-5 and TRBJ2-3, with D possibly being TRBD2 (7 bases). The germline CDR1 and CDR2 sequences are MNHEY and SVGAGI. The V end was cut by 7 bases, the J end by 0 bases, with 14 bases between. The CDR3 is 15 amino acids. DNA for the CDR3: TGTGCCAGCAAAGAAGGGGGGGGTAGCACAGATACGCAGTATTTT. Protein product: CASKEGGGSTDTQYF.

The chain couples TRBV19 to TRBJ2-1; TRBD2 aligns across 9 bases. The germline V gene encodes CDR1 LNHDA and CDR2 SQIVND (reference sequence). V trimming: 5 bases; J trimming: 7 bases; junction bases outside the gene matches: 9. The CDR3 length is 15 residues. The CDR3 sequence: CASSVSRGGRNEQFF. CDR3 coding DNA: TGTGCCAGTAGTGTCTCGCGGGGGGGCCGTAATGAGCAGTTCTTC.

The rearrangement joins TRBV11-3 to TRBJ2-1; the match to TRBD2 covers 8 bases. With 4 bases clipped from V and 0 bases from J, the junction kept 2 bases outside the gene matches. The CDR3 loop spans 15 amino acids. The germline gives CDR1 SGHNT, CDR2 YENEEA. CDR3 DNA sequence: TGTGCCAGCAGCTCAGGGACTAGCTCCTACAATGAGCAGTTCTTC. Its translation is CASSSGTSSYNEQFF.